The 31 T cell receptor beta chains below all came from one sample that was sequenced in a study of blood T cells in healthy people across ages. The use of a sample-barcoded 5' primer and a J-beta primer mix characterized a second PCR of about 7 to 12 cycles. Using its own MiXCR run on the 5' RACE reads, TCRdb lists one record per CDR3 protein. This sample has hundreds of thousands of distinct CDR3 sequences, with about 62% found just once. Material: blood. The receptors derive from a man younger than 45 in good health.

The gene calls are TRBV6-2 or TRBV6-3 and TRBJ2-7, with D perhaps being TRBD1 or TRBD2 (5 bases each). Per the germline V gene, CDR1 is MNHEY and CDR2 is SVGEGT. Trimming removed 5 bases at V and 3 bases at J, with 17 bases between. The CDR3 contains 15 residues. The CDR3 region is CASSLRDGALYEQYF. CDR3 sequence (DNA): TGTGCCAGCAGTCTCCGGGACGGGGCCCTCTACGAGCAGTACTTC.

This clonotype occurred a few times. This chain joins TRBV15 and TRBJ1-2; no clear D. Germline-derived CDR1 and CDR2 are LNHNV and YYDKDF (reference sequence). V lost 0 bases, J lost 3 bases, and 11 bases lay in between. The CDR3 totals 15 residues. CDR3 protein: CATSRDPARYYGYTF. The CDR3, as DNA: TGTGCCACCAGCAGAGATCCGGCGAGGTACTATGGCTACACCTTC.

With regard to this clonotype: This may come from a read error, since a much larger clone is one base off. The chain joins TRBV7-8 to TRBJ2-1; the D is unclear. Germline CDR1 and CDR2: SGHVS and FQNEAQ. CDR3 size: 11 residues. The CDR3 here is CASGVYSEQFF. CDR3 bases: TGTGCCAGCGGGGTCTACAGTGAGCAGTTCTTC. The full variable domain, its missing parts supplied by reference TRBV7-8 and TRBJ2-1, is GAGVSQSPRYKVAKRGQDVALRCDPISGHVSLFWYQQALGQGPEFLTYFQNEAQLDKSGLPSDRFFAERPEGSVSTLKIQRTQQEDSAVYLCASGVYSEQFFGPGTRLTVL.

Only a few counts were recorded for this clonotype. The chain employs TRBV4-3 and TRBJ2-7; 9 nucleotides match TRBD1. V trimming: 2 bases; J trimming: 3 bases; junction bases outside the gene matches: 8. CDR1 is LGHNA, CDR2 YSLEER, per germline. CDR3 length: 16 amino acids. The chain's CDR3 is CASSQTLRTGDYEQYF. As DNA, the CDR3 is TGCGCCAGCAGCCAAACACTACGGACAGGGGACTACGAGCAGTACTTC.

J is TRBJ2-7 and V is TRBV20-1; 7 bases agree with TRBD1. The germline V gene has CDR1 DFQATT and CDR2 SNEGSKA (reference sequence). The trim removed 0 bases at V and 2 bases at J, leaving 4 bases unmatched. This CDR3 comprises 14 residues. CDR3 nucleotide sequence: TGCAGTGCTAGAGATAGAACAGGGGCCTACGAGCAGTACTTC. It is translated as CSARDRTGAYEQYF.

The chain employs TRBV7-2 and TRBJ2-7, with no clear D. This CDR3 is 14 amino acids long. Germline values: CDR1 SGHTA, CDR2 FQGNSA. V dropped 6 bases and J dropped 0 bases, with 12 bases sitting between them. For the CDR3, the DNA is TGTGCCAGCAGGGTCGGACGATCCTCCTACGAGCAGTACTTC. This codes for CASRVGRSSYEQYF.

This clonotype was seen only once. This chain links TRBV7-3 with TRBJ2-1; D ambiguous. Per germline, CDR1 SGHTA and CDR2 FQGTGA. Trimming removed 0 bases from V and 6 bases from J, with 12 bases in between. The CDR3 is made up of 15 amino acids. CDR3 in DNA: TGTGCCAGCAGCTTAACTACAGCTGGAGCCAATGAGCAGTTCTTC. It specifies CASSLTTAGANEQFF. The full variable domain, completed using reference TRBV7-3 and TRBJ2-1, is GAGVSQTPSNKVTEKGKYVELRCDPISGHTALYWYRQSLGQGPEFLIYFQGTGAADDSGLPNDRFFAVRPEGSVSTLKIQRTERGDSAVYLCASSLTTAGANEQFFGPGTRLTVL.

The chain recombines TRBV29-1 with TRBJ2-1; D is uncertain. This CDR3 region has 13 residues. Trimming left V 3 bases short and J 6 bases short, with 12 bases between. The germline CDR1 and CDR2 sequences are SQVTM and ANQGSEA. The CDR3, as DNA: TGCAGCGTTGATAACAGACTTCTCAATGAGCAGTTCTTC. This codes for CSVDNRLLNEQFF.

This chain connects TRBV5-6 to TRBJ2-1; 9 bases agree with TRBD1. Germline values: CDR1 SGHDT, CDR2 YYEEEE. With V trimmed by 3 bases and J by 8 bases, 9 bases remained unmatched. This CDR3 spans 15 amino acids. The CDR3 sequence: CASSYGQGWRYEQFF. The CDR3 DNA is TGTGCCAGCAGCTACGGACAGGGGTGGAGGTATGAGCAGTTCTTC.

The CDR3 spells CASSATGTKYEQYF. CDR3 sequence (DNA): TGTGCCAGCAGCGCGACAGGGACGAAGTACGAGCAGTACTTC. This rearrangement joins TRBV12-3 or TRBV12-4 to TRBJ2-7; 7 bases are a match to TRBD1. CDR3 length: 14 amino acids. J was trimmed by 4 bases and V by 6 bases; bases with no gene match: 9.

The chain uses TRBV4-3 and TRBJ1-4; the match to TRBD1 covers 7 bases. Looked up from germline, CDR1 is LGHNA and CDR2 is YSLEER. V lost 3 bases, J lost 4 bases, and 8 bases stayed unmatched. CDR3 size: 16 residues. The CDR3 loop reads CASSHLQGNLNEKLFF. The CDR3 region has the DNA TGCGCCAGCAGCCATCTACAGGGGAATCTTAATGAAAAACTGTTTTTT.

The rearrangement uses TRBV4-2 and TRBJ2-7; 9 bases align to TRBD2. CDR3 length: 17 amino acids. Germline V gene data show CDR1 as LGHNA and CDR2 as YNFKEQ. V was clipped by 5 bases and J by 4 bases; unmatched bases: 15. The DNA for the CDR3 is TGTGCCAGCAGCTCGGCGGGGGGGCGGGGTAGAAAATACGAGCAGTACTTC. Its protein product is CASSSAGGRGRKYEQYF.

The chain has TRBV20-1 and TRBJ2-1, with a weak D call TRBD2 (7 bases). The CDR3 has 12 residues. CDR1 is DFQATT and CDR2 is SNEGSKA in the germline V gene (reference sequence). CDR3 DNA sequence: TGCAGCCAAGGGGGGGGGTACAATGAGCAGTTCTTC. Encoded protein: CSQGGGYNEQFF.

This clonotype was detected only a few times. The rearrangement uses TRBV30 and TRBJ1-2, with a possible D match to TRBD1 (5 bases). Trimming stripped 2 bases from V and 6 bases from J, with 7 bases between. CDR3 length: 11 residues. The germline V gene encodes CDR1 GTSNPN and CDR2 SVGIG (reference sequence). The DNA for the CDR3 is TGTGCCTGGAGTTCAGGGAATGGCTACACCTTC. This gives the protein CAWSSGNGYTF.

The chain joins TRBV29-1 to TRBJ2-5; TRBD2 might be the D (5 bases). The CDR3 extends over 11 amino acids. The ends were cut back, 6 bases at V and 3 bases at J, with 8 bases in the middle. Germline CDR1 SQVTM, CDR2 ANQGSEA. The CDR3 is CSVKGEETQYF. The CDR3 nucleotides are TGCAGCGTGAAGGGAGAAGAGACCCAGTACTTC.

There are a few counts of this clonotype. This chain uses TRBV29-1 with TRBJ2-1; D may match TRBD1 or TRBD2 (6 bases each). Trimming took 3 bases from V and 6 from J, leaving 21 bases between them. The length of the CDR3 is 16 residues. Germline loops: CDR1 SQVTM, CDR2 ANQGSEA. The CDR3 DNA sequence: TGCAGCGTTGATAAGCCCTCCGGGGGCGTAGGCAATGAGCAGTTCTTC. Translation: CSVDKPSGGVGNEQFF.

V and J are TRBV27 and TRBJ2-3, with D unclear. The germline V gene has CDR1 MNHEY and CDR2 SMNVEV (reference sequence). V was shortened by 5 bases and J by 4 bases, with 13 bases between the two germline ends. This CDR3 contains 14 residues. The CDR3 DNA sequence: TGTGCCAGCAGTCCCCCCGTGGACCCAGATACGCAGTATTTT. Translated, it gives CASSPPVDPDTQYF.

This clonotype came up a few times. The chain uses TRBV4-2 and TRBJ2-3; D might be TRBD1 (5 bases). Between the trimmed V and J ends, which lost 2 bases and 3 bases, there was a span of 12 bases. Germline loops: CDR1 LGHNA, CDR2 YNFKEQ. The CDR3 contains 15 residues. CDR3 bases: TGTGCCAGCAGCCAAAAAGTACAGGAGACAGATACGCAGTATTTT. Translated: CASSQKVQETDTQYF.

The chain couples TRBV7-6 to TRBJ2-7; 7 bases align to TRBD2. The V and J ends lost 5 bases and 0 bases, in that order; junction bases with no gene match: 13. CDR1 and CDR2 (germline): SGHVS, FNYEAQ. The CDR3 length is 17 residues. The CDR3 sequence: CASSPGPAGIFSYEQYF. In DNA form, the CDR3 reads TGTGCCAGCAGCCCAGGGCCAGCGGGGATCTTCTCCTACGAGCAGTACTTC. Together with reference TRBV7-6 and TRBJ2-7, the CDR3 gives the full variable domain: GAGVSQSPRYKVTKRGQDVALRCDPISGHVSLYWYRQALGQGPEFLTYFNYEAQQDKSGLPNDRFSAERPEGSISTLTIQRTEQRDSAMYRCASSPGPAGIFSYEQYFGPGTRLTVT.

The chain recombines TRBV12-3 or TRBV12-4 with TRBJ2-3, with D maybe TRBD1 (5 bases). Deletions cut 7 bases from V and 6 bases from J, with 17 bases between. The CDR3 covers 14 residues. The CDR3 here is CASTQRGAWDTQYF. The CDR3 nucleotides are TGTGCCAGCACCCAAAGGGGCGCTTGGGATACGCAGTATTTT.

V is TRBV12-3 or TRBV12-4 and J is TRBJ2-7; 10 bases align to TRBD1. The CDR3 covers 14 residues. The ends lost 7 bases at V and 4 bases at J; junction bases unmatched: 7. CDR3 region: CASTRQGAFYEQYF. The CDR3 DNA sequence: TGTGCCAGCACCAGACAGGGGGCCTTTTACGAGCAGTACTTC.

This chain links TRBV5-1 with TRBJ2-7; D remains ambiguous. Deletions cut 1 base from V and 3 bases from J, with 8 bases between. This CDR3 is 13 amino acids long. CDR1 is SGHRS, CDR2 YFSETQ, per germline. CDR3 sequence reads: CASSLRVNYEQYF. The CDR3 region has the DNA TGCGCCAGCAGCTTGAGGGTAAACTACGAGCAGTACTTC. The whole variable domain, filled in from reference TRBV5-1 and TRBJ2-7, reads KAGVTQTPRYLIKTRGQQVTLSCSPISGHRSVSWYQQTPGQGLQFLFEYFSETQRNKGNFPGRFSGRQFSNSRSEMNVSTLELGDSALYLCASSLRVNYEQYFGPGTRLTVT.

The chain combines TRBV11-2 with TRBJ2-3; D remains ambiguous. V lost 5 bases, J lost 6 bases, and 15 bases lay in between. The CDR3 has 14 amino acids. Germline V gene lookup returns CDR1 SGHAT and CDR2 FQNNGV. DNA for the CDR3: TGTGCCAGCAGCCCAGTAGAAACAACGGATACGCAGTATTTT. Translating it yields CASSPVETTDTQYF.

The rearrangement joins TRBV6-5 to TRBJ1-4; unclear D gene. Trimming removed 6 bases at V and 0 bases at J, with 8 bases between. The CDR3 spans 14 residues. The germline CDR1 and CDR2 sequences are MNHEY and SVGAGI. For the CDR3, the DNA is TGTGCCAGCAGGCCGGGTGCAACTAATGAAAAACTGTTTTTT. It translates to CASRPGATNEKLFF.

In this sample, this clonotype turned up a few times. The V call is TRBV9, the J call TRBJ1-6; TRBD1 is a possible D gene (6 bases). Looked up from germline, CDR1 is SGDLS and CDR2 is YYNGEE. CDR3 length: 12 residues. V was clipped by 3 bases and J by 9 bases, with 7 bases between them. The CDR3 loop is CASSGGGSPLHF. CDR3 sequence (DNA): TGTGCCAGCAGCGGAGGGGGTTCACCCCTCCACTTT.

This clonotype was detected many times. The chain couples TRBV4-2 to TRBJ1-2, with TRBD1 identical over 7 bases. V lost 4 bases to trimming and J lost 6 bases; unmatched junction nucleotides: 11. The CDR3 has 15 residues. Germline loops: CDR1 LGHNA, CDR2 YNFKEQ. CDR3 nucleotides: TGTGCCAGCAGCCCCTACCAGGGGGGCAGTGATGGCTACACCTTC. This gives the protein CASSPYQGGSDGYTF.

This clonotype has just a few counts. The CDR3 coding sequence is TGTGCCAGCAGCCAAGAGGGGCAGGCTCAGTACTTC. Protein: CASSQEGQAQYF. The genes are TRBV3-1 and TRBJ2-5; D might be TRBD1 (5 bases). CDR3 length equals 12 residues. V lost 0 bases to trimming and J lost 11 bases, with 10 bases between them. The V gene's germline CDR1 is LGHDT and CDR2 YNNKEL (reference sequence).

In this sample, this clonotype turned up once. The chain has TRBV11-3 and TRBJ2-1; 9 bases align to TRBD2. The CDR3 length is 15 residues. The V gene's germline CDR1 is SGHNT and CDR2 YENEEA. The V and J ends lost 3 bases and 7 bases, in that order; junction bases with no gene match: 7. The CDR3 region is CASSLSGGQRNEQFF. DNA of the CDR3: TGTGCCAGCAGCTTGAGCGGGGGGCAGAGAAATGAGCAGTTCTTC. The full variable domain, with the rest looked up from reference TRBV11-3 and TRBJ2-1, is EAGVVQSPRYKIIEKKQPVAFWCNPISGHNTLYWYLQNLGQGPELLIRYENEEAVDDSQLPKDRFSAERLKGVDSTLKIQPAELGDSAVYLCASSLSGGQRNEQFFGPGTRLTVL.

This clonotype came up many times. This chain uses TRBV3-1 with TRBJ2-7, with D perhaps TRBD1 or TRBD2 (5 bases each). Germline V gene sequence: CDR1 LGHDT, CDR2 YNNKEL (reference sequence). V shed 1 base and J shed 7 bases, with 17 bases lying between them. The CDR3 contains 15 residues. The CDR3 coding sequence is TGTGCCAGCAGCCAAGTTATCGGGGCAGGATTTGAGCAGTACTTC. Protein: CASSQVIGAGFEQYF.

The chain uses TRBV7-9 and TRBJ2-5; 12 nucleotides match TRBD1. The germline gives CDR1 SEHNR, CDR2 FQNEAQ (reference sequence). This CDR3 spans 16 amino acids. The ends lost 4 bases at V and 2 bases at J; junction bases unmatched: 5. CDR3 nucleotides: TGTGCCAGCAGCTACGGGACAGGGGGCCGGCAAGAGACCCAGTACTTC. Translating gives CASSYGTGGRQETQYF.

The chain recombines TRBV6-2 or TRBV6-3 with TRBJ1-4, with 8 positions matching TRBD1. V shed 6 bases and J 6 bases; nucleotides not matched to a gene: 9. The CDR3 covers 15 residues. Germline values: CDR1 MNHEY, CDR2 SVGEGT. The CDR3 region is CASSQAGTGDEKLFF. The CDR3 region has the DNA TGTGCCAGCAGCCAAGCCGGGACAGGAGATGAAAAACTGTTTTTT.